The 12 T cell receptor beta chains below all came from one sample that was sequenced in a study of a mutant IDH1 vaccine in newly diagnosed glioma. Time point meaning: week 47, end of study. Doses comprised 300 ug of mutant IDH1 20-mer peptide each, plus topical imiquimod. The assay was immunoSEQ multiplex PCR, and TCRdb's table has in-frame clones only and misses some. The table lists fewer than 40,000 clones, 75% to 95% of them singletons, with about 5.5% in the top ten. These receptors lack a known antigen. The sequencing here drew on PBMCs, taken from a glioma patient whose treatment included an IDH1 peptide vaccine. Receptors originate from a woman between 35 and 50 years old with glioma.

CDR3 sequence: CASSTYRGPNTEAFF. The CDR3 nucleotides read TGTGCCAGCAGCACCTACAGGGGGCCGAACACTGAAGCTTTCTTT. The J gene is TRBJ1-1, the V gene TRBV5-4; 9 positions match TRBD1. Germline V gives CDR1 SGHNT, CDR2 YYREEE (reference sequence). CDR3 size: 15 residues. Losses at the gene ends were 4 bases for V and 1 base for J; bases not matched to a gene: 5.

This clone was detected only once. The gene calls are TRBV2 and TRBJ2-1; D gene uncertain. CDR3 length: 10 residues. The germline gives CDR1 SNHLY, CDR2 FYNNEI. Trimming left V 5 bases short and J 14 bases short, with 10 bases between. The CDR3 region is CASSIGFKFF. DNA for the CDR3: TGTGCCAGCAGTATCGGATTCAAGTTCTTC.

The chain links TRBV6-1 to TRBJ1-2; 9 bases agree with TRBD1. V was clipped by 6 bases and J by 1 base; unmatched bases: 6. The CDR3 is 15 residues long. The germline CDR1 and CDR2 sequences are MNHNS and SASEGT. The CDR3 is CASRTGTGSNYGYTF. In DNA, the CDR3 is TGTGCCAGCAGGACCGGGACAGGGAGTAACTATGGCTACACCTTC.

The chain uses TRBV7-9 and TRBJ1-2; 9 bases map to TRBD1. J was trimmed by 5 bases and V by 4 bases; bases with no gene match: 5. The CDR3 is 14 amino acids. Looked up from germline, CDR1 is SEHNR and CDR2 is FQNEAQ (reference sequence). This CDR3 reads CASSSPGTGYGYTF. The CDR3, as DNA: TGTGCCAGCAGCTCGCCCGGGACAGGGTATGGCTACACCTTC.

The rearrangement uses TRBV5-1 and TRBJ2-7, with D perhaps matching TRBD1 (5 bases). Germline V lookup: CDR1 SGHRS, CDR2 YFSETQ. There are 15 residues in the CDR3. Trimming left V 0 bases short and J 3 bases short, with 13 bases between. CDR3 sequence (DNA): TGCGCCAGCAGCTTGGGAGACAGACCGCTCTACGAGCAGTACTTC. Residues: CASSLGDRPLYEQYF.

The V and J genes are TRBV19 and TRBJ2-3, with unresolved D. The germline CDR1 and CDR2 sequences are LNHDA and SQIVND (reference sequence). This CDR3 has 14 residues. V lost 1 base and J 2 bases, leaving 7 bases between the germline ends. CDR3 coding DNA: TGTGCCAGTAGTATAGCCGGAACCACAGATACGCAGTATTTT. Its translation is CASSIAGTTDTQYF.

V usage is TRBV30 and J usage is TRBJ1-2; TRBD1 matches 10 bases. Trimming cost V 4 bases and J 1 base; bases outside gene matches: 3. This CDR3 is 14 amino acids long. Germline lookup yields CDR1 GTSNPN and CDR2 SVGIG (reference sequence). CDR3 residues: CAWTGQGNNYGYTF. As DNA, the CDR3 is TGTGCCTGGACGGGACAGGGGAATAACTATGGCTACACCTTC.

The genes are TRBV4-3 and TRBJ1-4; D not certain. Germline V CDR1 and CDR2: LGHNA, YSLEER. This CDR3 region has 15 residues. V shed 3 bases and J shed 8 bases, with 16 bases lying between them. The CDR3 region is CASSQQVIRGEKLFF. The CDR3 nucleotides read TGCGCCAGCAGCCAGCAGGTAATAAGAGGCGAAAAACTGTTTTTT.

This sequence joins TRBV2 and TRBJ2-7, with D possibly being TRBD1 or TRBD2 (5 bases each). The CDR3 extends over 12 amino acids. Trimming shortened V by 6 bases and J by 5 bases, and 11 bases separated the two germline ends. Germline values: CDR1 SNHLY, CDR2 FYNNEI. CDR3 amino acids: CASRRQTNEQYF. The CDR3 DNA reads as TGTGCCAGCAGACGACAGACTAACGAGCAGTACTTC.

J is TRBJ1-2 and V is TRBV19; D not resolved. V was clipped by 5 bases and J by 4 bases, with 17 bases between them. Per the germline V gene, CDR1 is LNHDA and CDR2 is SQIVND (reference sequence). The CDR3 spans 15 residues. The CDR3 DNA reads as TGTGCCAGTAGTCCTCCAGTCGGGAACACCTATGGCTACACCTTC. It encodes CASSPPVGNTYGYTF.

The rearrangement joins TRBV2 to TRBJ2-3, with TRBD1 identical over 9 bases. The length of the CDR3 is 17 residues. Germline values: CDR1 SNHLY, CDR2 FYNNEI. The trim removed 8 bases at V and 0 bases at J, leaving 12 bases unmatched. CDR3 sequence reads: CASWDRDRDLSTDTQYF. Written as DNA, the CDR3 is TGTGCCAGCTGGGACCGGGACAGGGATCTTAGCACAGATACGCAGTATTTT.

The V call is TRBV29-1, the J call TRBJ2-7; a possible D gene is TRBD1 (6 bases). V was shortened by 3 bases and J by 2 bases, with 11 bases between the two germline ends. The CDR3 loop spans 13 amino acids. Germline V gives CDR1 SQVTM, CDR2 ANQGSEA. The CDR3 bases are TGCAGCGTTGAGACGGGGACAACCTACGAGCAGTACTTC. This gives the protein CSVETGTTYEQYF.